Below are 29 T cell receptor beta chains sequenced from a single sample in a study of T cell changes during pregnancy in multiple sclerosis. Libraries were prepared by immunoSEQ multiplex PCR; TCRdb keeps only in-frame clonotypes and omits some of them. The sample lists 65,000 to 85,000 clones; about nine tenths were seen once. The material sequenced was CD4+ T cells from peripheral blood mononuclear cells, taken after pregnancy. These TCRs come from a female donor with multiple sclerosis, enrolled in a pregnancy study.

The chain couples TRBV28 to TRBJ1-6, with no clear D. There are 14 residues in the CDR3. Trimming took off 6 bases at V and 10 bases at J, with 16 bases between the two ends. CDR1 is MDHEN and CDR2 is SYDVKM in the germline V gene. CDR3 nucleotide sequence: TGTGCCAGCAGCCGATTAGCCGATCTCTCACCCCTCCACTTT. Its translation is CASSRLADLSPLHF.

The chain recombines TRBV19 with TRBJ2-5, with D hard to call. V was trimmed by 5 bases and J by 4 bases, leaving 20 bases between them. The CDR3 extends over 16 amino acids. Germline V gene data show CDR1 as LNHDA and CDR2 as SQIVND (reference sequence). This chain's CDR3 is CASSFALDPQRETQYF. CDR3 DNA: TGTGCCAGTAGTTTTGCCCTAGATCCCCAAAGAGAGACCCAGTACTTC.

The table lists this clone with a count of one. This chain uses TRBV19 with TRBJ2-5; D remains ambiguous. The CDR3 is 13 amino acids. The V end lost 5 bases, the J end lost 2 bases, and 9 bases lay between the germline ends. Germline V CDR1 and CDR2: LNHDA, SQIVND (reference sequence). The CDR3: CASSRAIQETQYF. The CDR3, as DNA: TGTGCCAGTAGTCGCGCGATTCAAGAGACCCAGTACTTC.

This clone showed up just a few times. The V gene is TRBV7-9, the J gene TRBJ1-1; D is uncertain. CDR1 and CDR2 (germline): SEHNR, FQNEAQ (reference sequence). The length of the CDR3 is 14 residues. Trimming cost V 6 bases and J 3 bases, with 14 bases left between them. CDR3 residues: CASSFGVGYTEAFF. In nucleotides, the CDR3 is TGTGCCAGCAGTTTCGGGGTAGGGTACACTGAAGCTTTCTTT.

The rearrangement joins TRBV6-5 to TRBJ2-4; 9 bases match TRBD1. The CDR3 has 14 amino acids. V trimming: 6 bases; J trimming: 9 bases; junction bases outside the gene matches: 9. Germline V gene lookup returns CDR1 MNHEY and CDR2 SVGAGI. Here the CDR3 DNA reads TGTGCCAGCAGCTCGGACAGGGGAACCGGCATTCAGTACTTC. The encoded protein is CASSSDRGTGIQYF.

The chain joins TRBV5-4 to TRBJ1-2, with a weak D call TRBD1 (5 bases). Germline V gene sequence: CDR1 SGHNT, CDR2 YYREEE (reference sequence). V lost 1 base and J lost 4, with 11 bases in between. The CDR3 loop spans 14 amino acids. CDR3 bases: TGTGCCAGCAGCTTGTCCGACAGAACCTATGGCTACACCTTC. This gives the protein CASSLSDRTYGYTF. Filled out from reference TRBV5-4 and TRBJ1-2, the complete variable domain reads ETGVTQSPTHLIKTRGQQVTLRCSSQSGHNTVSWYQQALGQGPQFIFQYYREEENGRGNFPPRFSGLQFPNYSSELNVNALELDDSALYLCASSLSDRTYGYTFGSGTRLTVV.

The rearrangement links TRBV7-3 to TRBJ2-1, with 15 bases matching TRBD2. Germline CDR1 SGHTA, CDR2 FQGTGA. V shed 4 bases and J 8 bases; nucleotides not matched to a gene: 3. The CDR3 has 15 amino acids. CDR3 amino acids: CASSSGLAGGDEQFF. CDR3 in DNA: TGTGCCAGCAGCTCAGGACTAGCGGGAGGGGATGAGCAGTTCTTC.

This chain uses TRBV27 with TRBJ1-1; 9 nucleotides line up with TRBD1. The trim removed 10 bases at V and 0 bases at J, leaving 12 bases unmatched. This CDR3 spans 16 amino acids. Germline V gene sequence: CDR1 MNHEY, CDR2 SMNVEV (reference sequence). The CDR3 DNA is TGTGCCATTCTAACTCGGGACAGGGAACTGAACACTGAAGCTTTCTTT. It translates to CAILTRDRELNTEAFF.

J is TRBJ2-4 and V is TRBV5-5, with D perhaps TRBD1 (5 bases). CDR3 length: 16 residues. The germline gives CDR1 SGHKS, CDR2 YYEKEE (reference sequence). Trimming cost V 1 base and J 0 bases, with 11 bases left between them. CDR3 sequence: CASSLSAGIAKNIQYF. Written as DNA, the CDR3 is TGTGCCAGCAGCTTGAGCGCAGGGATAGCCAAAAACATTCAGTACTTC.

The CDR3 coding sequence is TGCGCCAGCAGCTTGGAACAGTTCACTGAAGCTTTCTTT. It is translated as CASSLEQFTEAFF. The chain has TRBV5-1 and TRBJ1-1; D not resolved. The CDR3 covers 13 residues. Germline V gives CDR1 SGHRS, CDR2 YFSETQ. Trimming removed 0 bases at V and 4 bases at J, with 7 bases between.

The chain employs TRBV5-1 and TRBJ2-3, with D maybe TRBD2 (5 bases). Germline-derived CDR1 and CDR2 are SGHRS and YFSETQ. V gave up 3 bases and J gave up 2 bases, with 13 bases separating them. CDR3 length equals 15 residues. CDR3 sequence reads: CASSSRDPYTDTQYF. CDR3 DNA: TGCGCCAGCAGCTCACGGGATCCCTACACAGATACGCAGTATTTT.

V gene TRBV19 combines with J gene TRBJ1-1; 7 bases align to TRBD1. V lost 10 bases to trimming and J lost 1 base; unmatched junction nucleotides: 6. The germline gives CDR1 LNHDA, CDR2 SQIVND (reference sequence). The CDR3 length is 13 residues. CDR3 DNA: TGTGCCACTAACAGGGGCAGGAACACTGAAGCTTTCTTT. Its protein is CATNRGRNTEAFF. Full variable domain (outside the CDR3, taken from reference TRBV19 and TRBJ1-1): DGGITQSPKYLFRKEGQNVTLSCEQNLNHDAMYWYRQDPGQGLRLIYYSQIVNDFQKGDIAEGYSVSREKKESFPLTVTSAQKNPTAFYLCATNRGRNTEAFFGQGTRLTVV.

This clone was recorded only once. This chain uses TRBV27 with TRBJ2-2; D may be TRBD2 (6 bases). Germline V gives CDR1 MNHEY, CDR2 SMNVEV (reference sequence). V dropped 7 bases and J dropped 9 bases, with 18 bases sitting between them. CDR3 length: 14 amino acids. CDR3 coding DNA: TGTGCCAGCACCCGGGGGACGGGAAACCGGGAGCTGTTTTTT. This sequence encodes CASTRGTGNRELFF.

The V gene is TRBV6-5, the J gene TRBJ1-2; no firm D call. Germline CDR1 is MNHEY and CDR2 is SVGAGI. The CDR3 consists of 14 residues. V gave up 7 bases and J gave up 4 bases, with 16 bases separating them. The CDR3 reads CASKEKKRSYGYTF. The CDR3 coding sequence is TGTGCCAGCAAAGAAAAGAAGAGGTCCTATGGCTACACCTTC.

V usage is TRBV6-1 and J usage is TRBJ2-1, with a weak D call TRBD2 (6 bases). Germline assignment: CDR1 MNHNS and CDR2 SASEGT. V was clipped by 2 bases and J by 9 bases, with 20 bases between them. CDR3 size: 16 residues. CDR3 sequence: CASSELSGTPSAEQFF. The CDR3 DNA is TGTGCCAGCAGTGAATTAAGTGGGACTCCTTCTGCTGAGCAGTTCTTC.

V usage is TRBV21-1 and J usage is TRBJ2-5; TRBD2, the table's D call, was not compared with the DNA. TRBV21-1 represents a pseudogene. CDR3 length equals 17 residues. CDR3 DNA sequence: TGTGCCAGCAGCAAAGATGCGGGGGGCCTAAACGCAATGACCCAGTACTTC. This sequence encodes CASSKDAGGLNAMTQYF.

The chain couples TRBV10-3 to TRBJ1-2; 7 bases map to TRBD1. CDR3 size: 15 residues. V trimming: 3 bases; J trimming: 3 bases; junction bases outside the gene matches: 7. Germline lookup yields CDR1 ENHRY and CDR2 SYGVKD. The CDR3 region has the DNA TGTGCCATCAGTGAAAGGCAGGGGGGATACTATGGCTACACCTTC. Translating it yields CAISERQGGYYGYTF.

This clone came up a few times. The V call is TRBV5-1, the J call TRBJ2-7; 9 bases are shared with TRBD1. Germline CDR1 is SGHRS and CDR2 is YFSETQ. The CDR3 spans 15 residues. V dropped 5 bases and J dropped 5; count of bases not matched to a gene: 11. The CDR3 protein is CASRFRGQGKDEQYF. In DNA, the CDR3 is TGCGCCAGCAGATTCAGGGGACAGGGAAAGGACGAGCAGTACTTC.

The rearrangement joins TRBV19 to TRBJ1-1; unclear D gene. This CDR3 has 13 residues. The V end was cut by 7 bases, the J end by 0 bases, with 9 bases between. The germline V gene has CDR1 LNHDA and CDR2 SQIVND (reference sequence). The chain's CDR3 is CASTGWMNTEAFF. CDR3 nucleotide sequence: TGTGCCAGTACAGGATGGATGAACACTGAAGCTTTCTTT.

In its sample, this clone was seen a few times. The V call is TRBV30, the J call TRBJ1-3; D gene unclear. This CDR3 region has 15 residues. Germline lookup yields CDR1 GTSNPN and CDR2 SVGIG (reference sequence). V lost 4 bases, J lost 4 bases, and 17 bases lay in between. Written as DNA, the CDR3 is TGTGCCTGGACTCCAGAGGGTGCGAAAGGAAACACCATATATTTT. Protein sequence: CAWTPEGAKGNTIYF.

The chain recombines TRBV5-1 with TRBJ2-5; 9 bases are shared with TRBD2. CDR1 and CDR2 from the germline V gene are SGHRS and YFSETQ. This CDR3 has 14 residues. J lost 4 bases, V lost 0 bases, and 1 base had no gene match. This CDR3 is CASSLELAGETQYF. The CDR3 DNA is TGCGCCAGCAGCTTGGAACTAGCGGGAGAGACCCAGTACTTC.

The chain is built from TRBV19 and TRBJ1-1; maybe TRBD1 (5 bases). Germline-derived CDR1 and CDR2 are LNHDA and SQIVND (reference sequence). CDR3 length equals 14 residues. Trimming took 3 bases from V and 4 from J, leaving 12 bases between them. As DNA, the CDR3 is TGTGCCAGTAGTATCGGCAGGGAAGGCACTGAAGCTTTCTTT. Translated, it gives CASSIGREGTEAFF.

This clone was recorded only once. The genes are TRBV5-4 and TRBJ2-1; 7 nucleotides line up with TRBD2. Trimming cost V 2 bases and J 3 bases; bases outside gene matches: 5. The CDR3 sequence is 15 residues long. Germline-derived CDR1 and CDR2 are SGHNT and YYREEE (reference sequence). CDR3 amino acids: CASSFGGSFYNEQFF. Written as DNA, the CDR3 is TGTGCCAGCAGCTTTGGCGGGAGCTTCTACAATGAGCAGTTCTTC.

This sequence joins TRBV5-8 and TRBJ1-5; 7 bases fit TRBD1. From germline, CDR1 is SGHTS and CDR2 YDEGEE. Germline trimming cut 0 bases from V and 5 bases from J; bases unmatched to any gene: 5. The CDR3 has 15 amino acids. DNA of the CDR3: TGTGCCAGCAGCTTGGACAGGGGTAACGATCAGCCCCAGCATTTT. Its protein product is CASSLDRGNDQPQHF.

The CDR3 DNA follows: TGTGCCAGCAGAACCCAGAGGCAAGGTGAGCAGTTCTTC. It encodes CASRTQRQGEQFF. This rearrangement joins TRBV2 to TRBJ2-1; unclear D gene. This CDR3 region has 13 residues. CDR1 and CDR2 from the germline V gene are SNHLY and FYNNEI. Trimming took off 6 bases at V and 9 bases at J, with 15 bases between the two ends.

This clone showed up just a few times. J is TRBJ2-7 and V is TRBV9; TRBD2 agrees at 7 bases. Per the germline V gene, CDR1 is SGDLS and CDR2 is YYNGEE. Trimming cost V 0 bases and J 4 bases; bases outside gene matches: 4. The CDR3 loop spans 14 amino acids. CDR3: CASSVAGGTYEQYF. CDR3 DNA sequence: TGTGCCAGCAGCGTAGCGGGAGGTACATACGAGCAGTACTTC.

The chain employs TRBV27 and TRBJ2-7, with 13 bases lining up with TRBD2. Germline V lookup: CDR1 MNHEY, CDR2 SMNVEV (reference sequence). The CDR3 runs to 17 residues. Germline trimming cut 3 bases from V and 3 bases from J; bases unmatched to any gene: 8. The chain's CDR3 is CASSLKPGLAGIYEQYF. In DNA, the CDR3 is TGTGCCAGCAGTTTGAAACCGGGACTAGCGGGAATCTACGAGCAGTACTTC.

The DNA for the CDR3 is TGTGCCAGCAGTTACTCAGCTCCGGGGAGCAATGAGCAGTTCTTC. This gives the protein CASSYSAPGSNEQFF. The chain has TRBV6-6 and TRBJ2-1; the D gene is possibly TRBD2 (5 bases). Germline lookup yields CDR1 MNHNY and CDR2 SVGAGI (reference sequence). CDR3 length equals 15 residues. Trimming took 0 bases from V and 6 from J, leaving 12 bases between them.

The chain is built from TRBV6-6 and TRBJ1-1; perhaps TRBD1 as D (6 bases). Trimming removed 2 bases from V and 4 bases from J, with 14 bases in between. The CDR3 extends over 15 amino acids. Germline V lookup: CDR1 MNHNY, CDR2 SVGAGI (reference sequence). This CDR3 reads CASSYGQGIGTEAFF. The DNA of the CDR3 is TGTGCCAGCAGTTACGGGCAGGGGATCGGCACTGAAGCTTTCTTT.